Listed below are T cell receptor beta chains from one sample, sequenced in a study of liver allograft versus peripheral blood T cells. Via MiXCR, TCRdb re-called the reads, giving one row per CDR3 protein. The top ten clones hold about 13% of a sample with some 16,000 distinct CDR3 sequences, 20% to 25% of them seen once. The receptors here all came from a human patient who had a liver transplant. The graft donor may account for some of the T cells. Both conserved end residues are part of each CDR3. A D gene is named only where the DNA matches it firmly. Clone size is not always given. Where it is, it says once, few, many or a class for expanded clones.

j_gene: TRBJ2-2
abundance: -
v_gene: TRBV30
d_gene: -
CDR3aa: CAWSAGVGELFF
CDR3nt: TGTGCCTGGAGCGCAGGGGTCGGGGAGCTGTTTTTT

j_gene: TRBJ1-5
abundance: few
v_gene: TRBV6-2/TRBV6-3
d_gene: -
CDR3aa: CASSPDRGYQTQHF
CDR3nt: TGTGCCAGCAGTCCGGATCGGGGGTATCAGACCCAGCATTTT

j_gene: TRBJ2-3
abundance: medium-sized
v_gene: TRBV6-1
d_gene: TRBD2
CDR3aa: CASSPNSGGTDTQYF
CDR3nt: TGTGCCAGCAGTCCTAATAGCGGGGGGACAGATACGCAGTATTTT

j_gene: TRBJ2-7
abundance: -
v_gene: TRBV27
d_gene: -
CDR3aa: CASSGGGGHEQYF
CDR3nt: TGTGCCAGCAGTGGGGGGGGGGGGCACGAGCAGTACTTC

j_gene: TRBJ1-4
abundance: -
v_gene: TRBV7-2
d_gene: -
CDR3aa: CASSPRPGSREKLFF
CDR3nt: TGTGCCAGCAGCCCGCGCCCGGGGTCGCGGGAAAAACTGTTTTTT

j_gene: TRBJ1-3
abundance: once
v_gene: TRBV5-5
d_gene: -
CDR3aa: CASSPRQLNTIYF
CDR3nt: TGTGCCAGCAGCCCAAGACAGCTGAACACCATATATTTT

j_gene: TRBJ2-7
abundance: -
v_gene: TRBV19
d_gene: -
CDR3aa: CASSVSGTGFAYEQYF
CDR3nt: TGTGCCAGTAGTGTTTCCGGGACCGGATTCGCCTACGAGCAGTACTTC

j_gene: TRBJ1-1
abundance: -
v_gene: TRBV7-2
d_gene: -
CDR3aa: CASGLRNTEAFF
CDR3nt: TGTGCCAGCGGTCTCAGGAACACTGAAGCTTTCTTT

j_gene: TRBJ2-3
abundance: -
v_gene: TRBV12-3/TRBV12-4
d_gene: -
CDR3aa: CASSLNYPQYF
CDR3nt: TGTGCCAGCAGTTTAAACTACCCGCAGTATTTT

j_gene: TRBJ1-2
abundance: -
v_gene: TRBV20-1
d_gene: -
CDR3aa: CSARTGGYTF
CDR3nt: TGCAGTGCTAGGACGGGGGGCTACACCTTC

j_gene: TRBJ2-6
abundance: many
v_gene: TRBV7-2
d_gene: -
CDR3aa: CASTPLASGANVLTF
CDR3nt: TGTGCCAGCACCCCACTAGCAAGTGGGGCCAACGTCCTGACTTTC

j_gene: TRBJ1-2
abundance: -
v_gene: TRBV30
d_gene: -
CDR3aa: CAWSDRVGGYTF
CDR3nt: TGTGCCTGGAGTGACAGGGTTGGCGGCTACACCTTC

j_gene: TRBJ2-3
abundance: few
v_gene: TRBV14
d_gene: -
CDR3aa: CASSQAGPSTDTQYF
CDR3nt: TGTGCCAGCAGCCAAGCCGGGCCTAGCACAGATACGCAGTATTTT

j_gene: TRBJ1-1
abundance: few
v_gene: TRBV7-2
d_gene: TRBD1
CDR3aa: CASSPGTGTNTEAFF
CDR3nt: TGTGCCAGCAGCCCCGGGACAGGAACGAACACTGAAGCTTTCTTT

j_gene: TRBJ2-1
abundance: -
v_gene: TRBV9
d_gene: TRBD2
CDR3aa: CASSVRAGANEQFF
CDR3nt: TGTGCCAGCAGCGTCCGAGCGGGAGCCAATGAGCAGTTCTTC

j_gene: TRBJ1-2
abundance: -
v_gene: TRBV28
d_gene: TRBD1
CDR3aa: CASSLGGQGAFYGYTF
CDR3nt: TGTGCCAGCAGTTTAGGAGGACAGGGGGCTTTCTATGGCTACACCTTC

j_gene: TRBJ2-7
abundance: few
v_gene: TRBV29-1
d_gene: -
CDR3aa: CSVEGDTASSYEQYF
CDR3nt: TGCAGCGTTGAAGGGGATACAGCCAGCTCCTACGAGCAGTACTTC

j_gene: TRBJ2-5
abundance: -
v_gene: TRBV20-1
d_gene: TRBD2
CDR3aa: CSARIAGGQTQYF
CDR3nt: TGCAGTGCTAGAATAGCGGGAGGTCAGACCCAGTACTTC

j_gene: TRBJ1-5
abundance: -
v_gene: TRBV12-3/TRBV12-4
d_gene: -
CDR3aa: CASSLTGYSNQPQHF
CDR3nt: TGTGCCAGCAGTCTAACAGGATATAGCAATCAGCCCCAGCATTTT

j_gene: TRBJ2-5
abundance: many
v_gene: TRBV6-2/TRBV6-3
d_gene: -
CDR3aa: CASRNTGGEETQYF
CDR3nt: TGTGCCAGCAGAAACACCGGGGGCGAGGAGACCCAGTACTTC

j_gene: TRBJ1-2
abundance: -
v_gene: TRBV20-1
d_gene: -
CDR3aa: CSARDGVNYGYTF
CDR3nt: TGCAGTGCTAGAGACGGAGTCAACTATGGCTACACCTTC

j_gene: TRBJ2-3
abundance: medium-sized
v_gene: TRBV10-3
d_gene: TRBD1
CDR3aa: CAISPSPTGGTDTQYF
CDR3nt: TGTGCCATCAGTCCATCTCCGACAGGGGGCACAGATACGCAGTATTTT

j_gene: TRBJ2-5
abundance: few
v_gene: TRBV11-1
d_gene: TRBD1
CDR3aa: CASSSGTGKETQYF
CDR3nt: TGTGCCAGCAGCTCCGGGACAGGAAAAGAGACCCAGTACTTC

j_gene: TRBJ2-3
abundance: -
v_gene: TRBV12-3/TRBV12-4
d_gene: TRBD1
CDR3aa: CASSGDREADTQYF
CDR3nt: TGTGCCAGCAGTGGGGACAGGGAGGCAGATACGCAGTATTTT

j_gene: TRBJ1-1
abundance: -
v_gene: TRBV6-5
d_gene: TRBD1
CDR3aa: CASSYQGTGGVNTEAFF
CDR3nt: TGTGCCAGCAGTTACCAAGGGACAGGGGGAGTGAACACTGAAGCTTTCTTT

j_gene: TRBJ1-5
abundance: many
v_gene: TRBV6-2/TRBV6-3
d_gene: TRBD1
CDR3aa: CASRPRQGRNQPQHF
CDR3nt: TGTGCCAGCAGACCACGACAGGGGCGGAATCAGCCCCAGCATTTT

j_gene: TRBJ2-7
abundance: few
v_gene: TRBV18
d_gene: -
CDR3aa: CASSPWGVEGEQYF
CDR3nt: TGTGCCAGCTCACCTTGGGGGGTCGAAGGCGAGCAGTACTTC

j_gene: TRBJ1-2
abundance: -
v_gene: TRBV27
d_gene: TRBD1
CDR3aa: CASRTGQGVHGYTF
CDR3nt: TGTGCCAGCAGAACGGGACAGGGGGTTCATGGCTACACCTTC

j_gene: TRBJ1-2
abundance: medium-sized
v_gene: TRBV10-3
d_gene: -
CDR3aa: CAISESWDNYGYTF
CDR3nt: TGTGCCATCAGTGAGTCGTGGGACAACTATGGCTACACCTTC

j_gene: TRBJ1-5
abundance: many
v_gene: TRBV19
d_gene: -
CDR3aa: CASSLDGVQPQHF
CDR3nt: TGTGCCAGTAGTCTCGATGGGGTTCAGCCCCAGCATTTT

j_gene: TRBJ2-2
abundance: medium-sized
v_gene: TRBV7-9
d_gene: -
CDR3aa: CASSPGNTGELFF
CDR3nt: TGTGCCAGCAGTCCAGGGAACACCGGGGAGCTGTTTTTT

j_gene: TRBJ2-7
abundance: few
v_gene: TRBV5-5
d_gene: -
CDR3aa: CASSLVSAVTYEQYF
CDR3nt: TGTGCCAGCAGCTTGGTATCAGCCGTTACCTACGAGCAGTACTTC